This TCR beta chain stems from a study of molecular identifiers for immune sequencing clone quantification. MiXCR, applied by TCRdb to the PCR reads, yields one record per CDR3 protein. The top ten clones hold 0.8% to 1% of a sample with tens of thousands of distinct CDR3 sequences, roughly 18% of them seen once. This clonotype was seen many times. The CDR3 loop spans 16 amino acids. J was trimmed by 2 bases and V by 1 base; bases with no gene match: 5. The TCR was taken from a human donor in good health. Some libraries in this study had Jurkat cell RNA spiked in. The sequenced sample consisted of naive CD8+ T cells from blood, with Jurkat cell RNA spiked in. The subset denotes: FACS-sorted CD8+CD4-CCR7+CD45RA+ naive T cells. V usage is TRBV12-3 or TRBV12-4 and J usage is TRBJ2-5; 9 bases map to TRBD2. In DNA form, the CDR3 reads TGTGCCAGCAGTTTAGGGGTGACTAGCGGACAAGAGACCCAGTACTTC. It yields the protein CASSLGVTSGQETQYF.